The clone carrying this T cell receptor beta chain came up once. Its antigen remains unidentified. Sequenced by immunoSEQ multiplex PCR; TCRdb stores in-frame clones only, minus some. The sample shows some 37,000 clones, 70% to 85% of them seen only once. This entry is derived from a study of OX40 agonist ivuxolimab in advanced cancers. Findings of the study overall: On average, CD8+ T cells had more expanded clones than CD4+. Low normalized T-cell clonal expansion was also seen in some nonresponders. The study did not work out the antigen specificity of the expanded peripheral T cells.

No patient had autoimmune disease or received systemic immunosuppression. CDR1 is LNHDA, CDR2 SQIVND, per germline (reference sequence). With 3 bases clipped from V and 7 bases from J, the junction kept 11 bases outside the gene matches. The CDR3 has 17 residues. V is TRBV19 and J is TRBJ2-1, with 11 bases fitting TRBD2. This TCR came from an adult with an advanced solid tumor such as melanoma, head and neck, liver or kidney cancer. This specimen consisted of CD4+ or CD8+ T cells sorted from blood, obtained in a trial of the OX40 agonist ivuxolimab. The CDR3 spells CASSMLAGGPILNEQFF. The DNA of the CDR3 is TGTGCCAGTAGTATGTTAGCGGGGGGGCCGATTCTTAATGAGCAGTTCTTC.